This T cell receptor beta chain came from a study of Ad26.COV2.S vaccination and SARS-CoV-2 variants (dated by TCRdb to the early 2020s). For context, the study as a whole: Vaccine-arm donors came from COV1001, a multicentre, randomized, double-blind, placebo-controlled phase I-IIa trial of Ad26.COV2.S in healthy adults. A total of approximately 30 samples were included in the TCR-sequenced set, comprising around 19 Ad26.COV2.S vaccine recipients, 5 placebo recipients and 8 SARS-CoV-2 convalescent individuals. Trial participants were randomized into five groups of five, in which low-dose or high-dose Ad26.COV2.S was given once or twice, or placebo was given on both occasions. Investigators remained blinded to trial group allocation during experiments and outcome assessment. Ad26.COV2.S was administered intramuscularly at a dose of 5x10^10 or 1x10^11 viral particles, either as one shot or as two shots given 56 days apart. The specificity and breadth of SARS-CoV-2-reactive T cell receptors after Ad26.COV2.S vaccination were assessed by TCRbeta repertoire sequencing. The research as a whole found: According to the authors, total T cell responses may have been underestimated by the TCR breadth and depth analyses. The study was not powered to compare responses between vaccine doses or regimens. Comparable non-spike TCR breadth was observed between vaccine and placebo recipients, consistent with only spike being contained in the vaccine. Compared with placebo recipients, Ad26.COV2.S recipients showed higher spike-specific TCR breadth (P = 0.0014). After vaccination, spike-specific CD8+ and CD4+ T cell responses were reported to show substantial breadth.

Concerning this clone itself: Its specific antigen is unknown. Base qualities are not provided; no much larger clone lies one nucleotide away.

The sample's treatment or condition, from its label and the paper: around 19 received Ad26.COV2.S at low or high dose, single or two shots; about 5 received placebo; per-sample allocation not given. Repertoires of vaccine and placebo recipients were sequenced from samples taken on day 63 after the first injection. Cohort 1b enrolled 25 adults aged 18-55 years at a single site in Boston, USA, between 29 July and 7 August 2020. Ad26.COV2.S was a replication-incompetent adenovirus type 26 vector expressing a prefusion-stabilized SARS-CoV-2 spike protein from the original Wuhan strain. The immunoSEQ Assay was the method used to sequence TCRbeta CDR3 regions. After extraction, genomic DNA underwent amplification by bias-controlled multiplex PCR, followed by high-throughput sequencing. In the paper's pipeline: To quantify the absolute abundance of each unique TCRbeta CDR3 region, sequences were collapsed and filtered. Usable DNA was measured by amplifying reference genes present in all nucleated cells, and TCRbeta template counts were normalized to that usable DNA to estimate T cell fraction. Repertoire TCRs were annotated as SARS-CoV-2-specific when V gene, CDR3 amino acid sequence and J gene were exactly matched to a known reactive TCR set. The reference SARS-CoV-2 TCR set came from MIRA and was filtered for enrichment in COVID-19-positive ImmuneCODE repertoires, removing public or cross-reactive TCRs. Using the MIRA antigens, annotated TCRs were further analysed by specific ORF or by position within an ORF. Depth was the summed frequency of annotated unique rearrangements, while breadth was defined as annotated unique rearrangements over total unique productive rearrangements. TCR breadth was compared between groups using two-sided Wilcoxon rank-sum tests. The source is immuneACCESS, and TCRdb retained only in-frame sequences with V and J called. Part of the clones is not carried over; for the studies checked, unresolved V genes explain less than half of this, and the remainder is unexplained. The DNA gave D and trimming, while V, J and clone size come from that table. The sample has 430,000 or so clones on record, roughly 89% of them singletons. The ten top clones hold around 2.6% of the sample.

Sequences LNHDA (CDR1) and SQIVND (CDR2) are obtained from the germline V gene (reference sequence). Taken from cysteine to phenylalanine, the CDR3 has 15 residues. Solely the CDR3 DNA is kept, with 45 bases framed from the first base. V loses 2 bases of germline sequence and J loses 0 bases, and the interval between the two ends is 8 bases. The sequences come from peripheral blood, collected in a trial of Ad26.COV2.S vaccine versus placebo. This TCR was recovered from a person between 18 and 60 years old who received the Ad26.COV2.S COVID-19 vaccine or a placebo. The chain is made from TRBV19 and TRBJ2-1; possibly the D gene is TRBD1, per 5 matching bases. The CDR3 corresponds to CASSIWGSSYNEQFF. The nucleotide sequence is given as TGTGCCAGTAGTATATGGGGCAGCTCCTACAATGAGCAGTTCTTC.